Listed below are T cell receptor beta chains from one sample, sequenced in a study of response to subunit inactivated influenza vaccine. Via MiXCR, TCRdb re-called the RT-PCR reads, giving one row per CDR3 protein. The table records about 700,000 distinct CDR3 sequences, about 15% of them present only once. The specimen was PBMCs from blood, collected about 11 days after vaccination. The source is a man between 45 and 60 years old who received an inactivated influenza vaccine. CDR3s include the opening cysteine and the closing phenylalanine or tryptophan. Fields, in order: V gene, J gene, clone size, D gene, CDR3 protein, CDR3 DNA. The D gene is left open where the match is weak. Rows may omit the clone size; those that give it use once, few, many or a size class.

TRBV11-1	TRBJ2-1	-	-	CASSLRSGSVPSYNEQFF	TGTGCCAGCAGCTTAAGGTCCGGTAGCGTGCCCTCCTACAATGAGCAGTTCTTC
TRBV3-1	TRBJ2-5	-	-	CASSQDWDNWGGTQETQYF	TGTGCCAGCAGCCAAGATTGGGACAATTGGGGTGGGACCCAAGAGACCCAGTACTTC
TRBV4-3	TRBJ2-7	few	TRBD1	CASSQVPGGYYEQYF	TGCGCCAGCAGCCAAGTTCCAGGGGGCTACTACGAGCAGTACTTC
TRBV19	TRBJ2-2	-	-	CASSIGPQRGTGELFF	TGTGCCAGTAGTATAGGGCCGCAACGGGGCACCGGGGAGCTGTTTTTT
TRBV3-1	TRBJ2-5	-	TRBD2	CASSQILAGAGETQYF	TGTGCCAGCAGCCAAATTCTAGCGGGGGCCGGGGAGACCCAGTACTTC
TRBV20-1	TRBJ2-1	-	TRBD2	CSAVRTSGRKNEQFF	TGCAGTGCTGTCCGGACTAGCGGGAGAAAGAATGAGCAGTTCTTC
TRBV10-3	TRBJ1-1	-	-	CAIRLDSSTEAFF	TGTGCCATCAGGCTGGATAGTAGCACTGAAGCTTTCTTT
TRBV12-3/TRBV12-4	TRBJ1-1	once	-	CASAPQRQLNTEAIF	TGTGCCAGCGCCCCCCAGCGGCAATTGAACACTGAAGCTATCTTT
TRBV19	TRBJ2-1	few	TRBD2	CASSIVREGPEQFF	TGTGCCAGTAGTATAGTCCGGGAGGGCCCCGAGCAGTTCTTC
TRBV13	TRBJ1-3	-	-	CASSSRTGNTIYF	TGTGCCAGCAGCTCCAGGACTGGAAACACCATATATTTT
TRBV9	TRBJ2-2	once	-	CASSGSVAEALGVLFF	TGTGCCAGCAGCGGATCCGTAGCGGAGGCCCTGGGGGTGCTGTTTTTT
TRBV20-1	TRBJ2-1	-	-	CSARTGTPRYNEQFF	TGCAGTGCTAGGACCGGGACTCCTCGGTACAATGAGCAGTTCTTC
TRBV30	TRBJ2-1	-	TRBD2	CAWSAPGRSYNEQFF	TGTGCCTGGAGCGCACCCGGGAGGTCCTACAATGAGCAGTTCTTC
TRBV12-3/TRBV12-4	TRBJ2-7	many	-	CASSISGSIREQYF	TGTGCCAGCAGTATATCAGGGTCTATACGGGAGCAGTACTTC
TRBV20-1	TRBJ2-1	-	TRBD2	CSARDLASGYSSYNEQFF	TGCAGTGCTAGAGATCTCGCTAGCGGGTACAGCTCCTACAATGAGCAGTTCTTC
TRBV10-3	TRBJ2-3	-	TRBD2	CAIAGGPADTQYF	TGTGCCATCGCGGGGGGGCCGGCAGATACGCAGTATTTT
TRBV29-1	TRBJ2-5	few	-	CSVTRRETQYF	TGCAGCGTGACCAGGAGAGAGACCCAGTACTTC
TRBV4-1	TRBJ2-7	-	TRBD2	CASSQNPAEAGNYEQYF	TGCGCCAGCAGCCAAAACCCGGCTGAAGCGGGAAACTACGAGCAGTACTTC
TRBV29-1	TRBJ2-3	-	-	CPKSPPRNTQYF	TGCCCCAAGAGCCCCCCGAGGAATACGCAGTATTTT
TRBV7-2	TRBJ2-3	-	-	CASRPGGLASDTQYF	TGTGCCAGCAGACCCGGGGGGCTAGCCTCCGATACGCAGTATTTT
TRBV6-2/TRBV6-3	TRBJ2-1	many	-	CASSYRGYNEQFF	TGTGCCAGCAGTTACCGCGGGTACAATGAGCAGTTCTTC
TRBV28	TRBJ1-5	few	-	CASRPQGSQPQHF	TGTGCCAGCAGACCTCAGGGTAGTCAGCCCCAGCATTTT
TRBV24-1	TRBJ2-2	once	TRBD1	CATSDRDRGLTGELFF	TGTGCCACCAGTGACCGGGACAGGGGGCTCACCGGGGAGCTGTTTTTT
TRBV20-1	TRBJ2-3	-	TRBD2	CSATGTSGGLDTQYF	TGCAGTGCCACTGGGACTAGCGGGGGCCTAGATACGCAGTATTTT
TRBV7-9	TRBJ2-1	-	-	CASSPGTTYNEQFF	TGTGCCAGCAGCCCCGGGACAACCTACAATGAGCAGTTCTTC
TRBV7-8	TRBJ2-3	few	-	CASSLRAGLGGGTDTQYF	TGTGCCAGCAGCTTACGAGCGGGGCTAGGGGGGGGCACAGATACGCAGTATTTT
TRBV12-3/TRBV12-4	TRBJ2-1	few	TRBD2	CASSLKASGGDEQFF	TGTGCCAGCAGTTTAAAGGCTAGTGGGGGGGATGAGCAGTTCTTC
TRBV20-1	TRBJ2-7	-	-	CSASARDHSYEQYF	TGCAGTGCTAGTGCCCGGGATCACTCCTACGAGCAGTACTTC
TRBV7-2	TRBJ2-7	-	-	CASSAEGHPYEQYF	TGTGCCAGCAGCGCGGAGGGACATCCCTACGAGCAGTACTTC
TRBV6-4	TRBJ1-1	many	-	CASRSGVGTEAFF	TGTGCCAGCCGATCAGGGGTGGGCACTGAAGCTTTCTTT
TRBV19	TRBJ1-5	-	-	CASSIVSRQLNQPQHF	TGTGCCAGTAGTATAGTTTCCCGACAATTAAATCAGCCCCAGCATTTT
TRBV11-2	TRBJ2-5	few	TRBD1	CASREPGGIQETQYF	TGTGCCAGCAGGGAACCAGGGGGCATCCAAGAGACCCAGTACTTC
TRBV12-3/TRBV12-4	TRBJ2-1	few	TRBD2	CASSPTSASYNEQFF	TGTGCCAGCAGCCCTACTAGCGCCTCCTACAATGAGCAGTTCTTC
TRBV9	TRBJ1-2	-	-	CASSVGGGTYGYTF	TGTGCCAGCAGCGTAGGCGGGGGGACCTATGGCTACACCTTC
TRBV7-2	TRBJ2-1	many	-	CASRTDFYNEQFF	TGTGCCAGCAGGACGGATTTCTACAATGAGCAGTTCTTC
TRBV9	TRBJ2-1	-	-	CASSVARTESYNEQFF	TGTGCCAGCAGCGTAGCTCGGACAGAATCCTACAATGAGCAGTTCTTC
TRBV12-3/TRBV12-4	TRBJ1-2	-	-	CASSPTVLYGYTF	TGTGCCAGCAGCCCGACAGTGCTCTATGGCTACACCTTC
TRBV4-2	TRBJ2-1	many	TRBD1	CASSHRQGDEQFF	TGTGCCAGCAGCCATCGACAGGGGGATGAGCAGTTCTTC
TRBV20-1	TRBJ2-1	-	-	CRVSLGSSYNEQFF	TGCAGGGTCTCACTCGGAAGCTCCTACAATGAGCAGTTCTTC
TRBV10-3	TRBJ1-1	-	-	CAIRHSQGNTEAFF	TGTGCCATCAGACACTCTCAGGGGAACACTGAAGCTTTCTTT
TRBV20-1	TRBJ2-2	-	-	CSASPTGENTGELFF	TGCAGTGCCTCTCCGACCGGAGAGAACACCGGGGAGCTGTTTTTT
TRBV12-3/TRBV12-4	TRBJ2-2	-	-	CASSLPGVGELFF	TGTGCCAGCAGTTTGCCCGGGGTCGGGGAGCTGTTTTTT
TRBV3-1	TRBJ1-3	-	-	CASSQGTGYTIYF	TGTGCCAGCAGCCAAGGAACGGGGTACACCATATATTTT
TRBV7-2	TRBJ1-3	many	-	CASSLMSSSSGNTIYF	TGTGCCAGCAGCTTAATGTCTTCTTCCTCTGGAAACACCATATATTTT
TRBV25-1	TRBJ1-6	few	TRBD1	CASSLTGDSPLHF	TGTGCCAGCAGCCTGACAGGGGATTCACCCCTCCACTTT
TRBV7-8	TRBJ2-1	-	TRBD2	CASSLASGTTYNEQFF	TGTGCCAGCAGCTTAGCCTCCGGGACTACCTACAATGAGCAGTTCTTC
TRBV7-2	TRBJ1-2	-	-	CASSLELTSGYGYTF	TGTGCCAGCAGCCTAGAGTTAACCTCCGGCTATGGCTACACCTTC
TRBV9	TRBJ2-3	few	TRBD1	CASSRMGQSSTDTQYF	TGTGCCAGCAGCCGCATGGGACAGTCTAGCACAGATACGCAGTATTTT
TRBV27	TRBJ2-7	many	TRBD2	CASSLSPASGTYEQYF	TGTGCCAGCAGTTTATCCCCAGCTAGCGGAACCTACGAGCAGTACTTC
TRBV10-3	TRBJ1-3	-	-	CAITSGYSGNTIYF	TGTGCCATCACGTCCGGTTACTCTGGAAACACCATATATTTT
TRBV20-1	TRBJ1-2	-	TRBD1	CSADTIWGDSPASNYGYTF	TGCAGTGCTGATACAATCTGGGGGGACAGCCCAGCCTCTAACTATGGCTACACCTTC
TRBV6-1	TRBJ2-7	few	-	CASGYRALEEQYF	TGTGCCAGCGGGTATAGGGCCCTGGAGGAGCAGTACTTC
TRBV4-2	TRBJ2-4	few	TRBD2	CASSPLAGGLVSKNIQYF	TGTGCCAGCAGCCCTTTGGCGGGGGGGCTTGTTTCCAAAAACATTCAGTACTTC
TRBV11-2	TRBJ1-2	many	TRBD1	CASSRNVDRVSYGYTF	TGTGCCAGCAGCCGGAACGTGGACAGGGTATCCTATGGCTACACCTTC
TRBV7-9	TRBJ1-1	few	-	CASSLVTGLNTEAFF	TGTGCCAGCAGCTTAGTTACAGGTTTGAACACTGAAGCTTTCTTT